Shown below are 29 T cell receptor beta chains from a single sample sequenced in a study of CD8 T cells in Susac syndrome (dated 2019 in TCRdb). Library creation used the immunoSEQ multiplex PCR assay. RNA was extracted using the RNeasy kit, and about 0.45 to 1 ug of the RNA was reverse transcribed with random hexamers. The raw public data were reprocessed by TCRdb itself: fastp quality trimming at Q25, MiXCR clonotype calling, in-frame beta chains only. Identical CDR3 protein sequences are pooled into one entry, listed with their most common genes and DNA. Counted in this sample were about 300,000 distinct CDR3 sequences; 70% to 90% of them appeared once. The ten most abundant clones make up roughly 0.17% of the sample. The sequencing sample was made of CD8+ T cells from PBMCs. These receptors were taken from a human donor with multiple sclerosis.

The chain combines TRBV20-1 with TRBJ2-7, with TRBD1 identical over 11 bases. The V and J ends lost 1 base and 3 bases, in that order; junction bases with no gene match: 11. The germline V gene encodes CDR1 DFQATT and CDR2 SNEGSKA (reference sequence). This CDR3 has 17 amino acids. The CDR3 DNA reads TGCAGTGCTAGAGGCATTGGGGAGGGGACAGGGGGCTACGAGCAGTACTTC. It translates to CSARGIGEGTGGYEQYF.

CDR3 residues: CASSSAGGMNTEAFF. CDR3 bases: TGTGCCAGCAGCTCGGCAGGGGGGATGAACACTGAAGCTTTCTTT. V and J are TRBV5-4 and TRBJ1-1; 7 nucleotides agree with TRBD1. Losses at the gene ends were 3 bases for V and 0 bases for J; bases not matched to a gene: 5. Germline lookup yields CDR1 SGHNT and CDR2 YYREEE (reference sequence). The CDR3 is 15 residues long. The variable domain in full, with the rest retrieved from reference TRBV5-4 and TRBJ1-1, is ETGVTQSPTHLIKTRGQQVTLRCSSQSGHNTVSWYQQALGQGPQFIFQYYREEENGRGNFPPRFSGLQFPNYSSELNVNALELDDSALYLCASSSAGGMNTEAFFGQGTRLTVV.

The chain employs TRBV20-1 and TRBJ2-7; 7 bases agree with TRBD1. J gave up 0 bases and V 3 bases, and 8 bases lay outside the gene matches. Per the germline V gene, CDR1 is DFQATT and CDR2 is SNEGSKA (reference sequence). There are 15 residues in the CDR3. The CDR3 DNA sequence: TGCAGTGCTAGGGAGACAGGGAGAGGCTCCTACGAGCAGTACTTC. As protein: CSARETGRGSYEQYF.

This clonotype has a handful of counts. This rearrangement joins TRBV6-1 to TRBJ2-3; 9 bases align to TRBD1. There are 14 residues in the CDR3. V shed 8 bases, J shed 2 bases, and the junction held 5 bases outside the gene matches. Per the germline V gene, CDR1 is MNHNS and CDR2 is SASEGT. The CDR3 DNA reads as TGTGCCAGCGAAGGGACAGGGCTCACAGATACGCAGTATTTT. It is translated as CASEGTGLTDTQYF.

This chain links TRBV27 with TRBJ1-2; D remains unclear. The CDR3 covers 14 residues. V was pared by 6 bases and J by 4 bases, with 15 bases between. Per the germline V gene, CDR1 is MNHEY and CDR2 is SMNVEV (reference sequence). CDR3 residues: CASSPLSTAYGYTF. For the CDR3, the DNA is TGTGCCAGCAGCCCCCTTTCTACGGCCTATGGCTACACCTTC.

The gene calls are TRBV11-2 and TRBJ2-1, with D tentatively TRBD1 (6 bases). V was trimmed by 3 bases and J by 2 bases, leaving 14 bases between them. Germline V gene lookup returns CDR1 SGHAT and CDR2 FQNNGV. The CDR3 is 16 amino acids. The CDR3 sequence: CASSLLRDIAYNEQFF. The CDR3 DNA follows: TGTGCCAGCAGCTTGCTCCGGGACATTGCCTACAATGAGCAGTTCTTC. Full variable domain (missing parts from reference TRBV11-2 and TRBJ2-1): EAGVAQSPRYKIIEKRQSVAFWCNPISGHATLYWYQQILGQGPKLLIQFQNNGVVDDSQLPKDRFSAERLKGVDSTLKIQPAKLEDSAVYLCASSLLRDIAYNEQFFGPGTRLTVL.

V usage is TRBV9 and J usage is TRBJ2-7, with a tentative D call TRBD2 (5 bases). Trimming pared 0 bases from V and 6 bases from J, leaving 10 bases between. Germline V gives CDR1 SGDLS, CDR2 YYNGEE. This CDR3 contains 13 residues. The CDR3 loop is CASSVVSGVEQYF. CDR3 DNA sequence: TGTGCCAGCAGCGTAGTATCCGGGGTCGAGCAGTACTTC.

The V gene is TRBV27, the J gene TRBJ1-5; D possibly corresponds to TRBD1 (5 bases). The CDR3 is made up of 13 amino acids. The V and J ends lost 4 bases and 7 bases respectively, with 11 bases between them. Per germline, CDR1 MNHEY and CDR2 SMNVEV (reference sequence). CDR3 nucleotides: TGTGCCAGCAGTTACAGGCTCGGGCAGCCCCAGCATTTT. The encoded protein is CASSYRLGQPQHF.

The V gene is TRBV7-9, the J gene TRBJ1-1; weak D call: TRBD1 (6 bases). The V end lost 5 bases, the J end lost 5 bases, and 12 bases lay between the germline ends. Germline CDR1 SEHNR, CDR2 FQNEAQ (reference sequence). This CDR3 has 13 amino acids. CDR3 nucleotide sequence: TGTGCCAGCAGCCCGGACAGTGGGACTGAAGCTTTCTTT. Translation: CASSPDSGTEAFF. Filled out from reference TRBV7-9 and TRBJ1-1, the complete variable domain reads DTGVSQNPRHKITKRGQNVTFRCDPISEHNRLYWYRQTLGQGPEFLTYFQNEAQLEKSRLLSDRFSAERPKGSFSTLEIQRTEQGDSAMYLCASSPDSGTEAFFGQGTRLTVV.

The chain joins TRBV19 to TRBJ1-2; 7 bases agree with TRBD1. The CDR3 has 14 residues. Germline trimming cut 5 bases from V and 3 bases from J; bases unmatched to any gene: 6. Germline values: CDR1 LNHDA, CDR2 SQIVND (reference sequence). The CDR3 loop is CASSFTGDYYGYTF. The CDR3 DNA reads TGTGCCAGTAGTTTCACAGGGGACTACTATGGCTACACCTTC.

V usage is TRBV30 and J usage is TRBJ2-2; D uncertain. The CDR3 is 14 amino acids. Per germline, CDR1 GTSNPN and CDR2 SVGIG (reference sequence). Trimming shortened V by 4 bases and J by 5 bases, and 14 bases separated the two germline ends. As DNA, the CDR3 is TGTGCCTGGAAGGGCTCAAGGGAAACCGGGGAGCTGTTTTTT. It yields the protein CAWKGSRETGELFF.

This clonotype was observed a single time. The chain carries TRBV2 and TRBJ2-7; the D gene could be TRBD1 or TRBD2 (5 bases each). The V end was cut by 7 bases, the J end by 1 base, with 20 bases between. CDR1 and CDR2 from the germline V gene are SNHLY and FYNNEI. This CDR3 comprises 16 residues. This CDR3 reads CASISGRQRVSYEQYF. In nucleotides, the CDR3 is TGTGCCAGCATTTCGGGTCGACAGAGGGTTTCCTACGAGCAGTACTTC.

V is TRBV12-3 or TRBV12-4 and J is TRBJ2-3; D not certain. The CDR3 spans 13 residues. V lost 6 bases and J 2 bases, leaving 9 bases between the germline ends. Here the CDR3 reads CASSPVSTDTQYF. CDR3 nucleotide sequence: TGTGCCAGCAGCCCTGTCTCCACAGATACGCAGTATTTT.

The rearrangement uses TRBV4-1 and TRBJ2-3, with TRBD1 matching 7 bases. The germline V gene has CDR1 MGHRA and CDR2 YSYEKL. The J segment lost 5 bases and the V segment lost 0 bases, leaving 5 bases of the junction unmatched. This CDR3 is 15 amino acids long. CDR3 bases: TGCGCCAGCAGCCAAGAAAACAGGGGTGGAGATACGCAGTATTTT. Encoded protein: CASSQENRGGDTQYF.

The chain links TRBV4-1 to TRBJ1-1, with D possibly being TRBD1 (5 bases). Between the trimmed V and J ends, which lost 4 bases and 10 bases, there was a span of 19 bases. Germline V lookup: CDR1 MGHRA, CDR2 YSYEKL. This CDR3 spans 14 amino acids. CDR3 sequence (DNA): TGCGCCAGCAGCCTGCAAAACCCTCAGGGAATAGCTTTCTTT. Its protein is CASSLQNPQGIAFF.

This clonotype was seen a single time. The chain is built from TRBV27 and TRBJ1-1; TRBD1 matches 8 bases. V shed 10 bases and J 8 bases; nucleotides not matched to a gene: 12. Germline-derived CDR1 and CDR2 are MNHEY and SMNVEV (reference sequence). The CDR3 totals 13 residues. This CDR3 reads CATSDRDINEAFF. The CDR3 region has the DNA TGTGCCACCTCGGACAGGGACATCAACGAAGCTTTCTTT.

The chain is built from TRBV11-2 and TRBJ2-4, with D unresolved. The V and J ends lost 4 bases and 0 bases respectively, with 7 bases between them. This CDR3 has 14 amino acids. Per the germline V gene, CDR1 is SGHAT and CDR2 is FQNNGV. The CDR3 DNA sequence: TGTGCCAGCAGCTGGATACTAGCCAAAAACATTCAGTACTTC. This gives the protein CASSWILAKNIQYF.

The chain is built from TRBV20-1 and TRBJ2-1; 10 bases fit TRBD2. Trimming took 2 bases from V and 3 from J; bases not matched to a gene: 10. CDR1 DFQATT and CDR2 SNEGSKA come from the germline V gene (reference sequence). This CDR3 region has 17 residues. CDR3: CSARTSLAGGFYNEQFF. CDR3 coding DNA: TGCAGTGCTAGAACGTCCTTAGCGGGAGGATTCTACAATGAGCAGTTCTTC.

Only a few counts were recorded for this clonotype. This sequence joins TRBV7-6 and TRBJ2-7; weak D call: TRBD2 (6 bases). The CDR3 runs to 14 residues. Germline CDR1 reads SGHVS; CDR2 reads FNYEAQ. V was cut by 0 bases and J by 3 bases, with 9 bases left in between. CDR3 protein: CASSLAGGLYEQYF. DNA of the CDR3: TGTGCCAGCAGCTTAGCGGGAGGTCTCTACGAGCAGTACTTC.

In its sample, this clonotype was seen once. J is TRBJ2-7 and V is TRBV5-1; D possibly corresponds to TRBD1 (6 bases). Trimming removed 6 bases from V and 3 bases from J, with 16 bases in between. CDR1 is SGHRS, CDR2 YFSETQ, per germline. The CDR3 extends over 14 amino acids. CDR3 loop: CASKLIGQNYEQYF. CDR3 nucleotides: TGCGCCAGCAAGTTAATTGGACAGAACTACGAGCAGTACTTC.

This rearrangement joins TRBV28 to TRBJ2-1; 13 nucleotides agree with TRBD2. Germline V gene data show CDR1 as MDHEN and CDR2 as SYDVKM. The CDR3 contains 17 residues. Trimming cost V 3 bases and J 4 bases; bases outside gene matches: 6. The CDR3: CASSFRTSGGLYNEQFF. CDR3 DNA sequence: TGTGCCAGCAGTTTTAGGACTAGCGGGGGCTTATACAATGAGCAGTTCTTC.

The chain combines TRBV27 with TRBJ2-2; D is unclear. Germline CDR1 MNHEY, CDR2 SMNVEV (reference sequence). CDR3 length: 12 amino acids. Trimming shortened V by 3 bases and J by 6 bases, and 5 bases separated the two germline ends. In nucleotides, the CDR3 is TGTGCCAGCAGTTTTTTGGCCGGGGAGCTGTTTTTT. Protein product: CASSFLAGELFF.

The gene calls are TRBV20-1 and TRBJ1-5; 8 nucleotides match TRBD1. J gave up 2 bases and V 7 bases, and 7 bases lay outside the gene matches. Germline V gene lookup returns CDR1 DFQATT and CDR2 SNEGSKA (reference sequence). The CDR3 extends over 14 amino acids. In DNA form, the CDR3 reads TGCAGTGGCCAGACAGGGGTTGGCAATCAGCCCCAGCATTTT. Encoded protein: CSGQTGVGNQPQHF.

This clonotype has more than one count but fewer than ten. The J gene is TRBJ1-5, the V gene TRBV18; D perhaps matches TRBD1 (5 bases). Trimming stripped 4 bases from V and 2 bases from J, with 12 bases between. The germline gives CDR1 KGHSH, CDR2 LQKENI. The CDR3 has 15 residues. The CDR3 nucleotides read TGTGCCAGCTCACTAGGGACCTTGGGCAATCAGCCCCAGCATTTT. Its translation is CASSLGTLGNQPQHF.

This clonotype appeared a single time. This sequence joins TRBV5-1 and TRBJ2-1; D is undetermined. Germline V lookup: CDR1 SGHRS, CDR2 YFSETQ. The CDR3 runs to 16 residues. V gave up 1 base and J gave up 0 bases, with 11 bases separating them. As DNA, the CDR3 is TGCGCCAGCAGCTTGTTTATTGGAAGCTCCTACAATGAGCAGTTCTTC. Protein product: CASSLFIGSSYNEQFF.

The chain combines TRBV12-3 or TRBV12-4 with TRBJ2-7; D ambiguous. Trimming shortened V by 3 bases and J by 0 bases, and 12 bases separated the two germline ends. The length of the CDR3 is 15 residues. Written as DNA, the CDR3 is TGTGCCAGCAGTTTGGTCGGTAGAGTCTCCTACGAGCAGTACTTC. Translation gives CASSLVGRVSYEQYF.

The rearrangement links TRBV2 to TRBJ2-1; D may be TRBD1 (5 bases). The ends were cut back, 8 bases at V and 3 bases at J, with 11 bases in the middle. There are 13 residues in the CDR3. The V gene's germline CDR1 is SNHLY and CDR2 FYNNEI. The CDR3 loop reads CASYYRLYNEQFF. CDR3 nucleotides: TGTGCCAGCTATTACAGGCTCTACAATGAGCAGTTCTTC.

The J gene is TRBJ2-1, the V gene TRBV7-9, with D perhaps TRBD1 or TRBD2 (5 bases each). With 0 bases removed from V and 5 bases from J, the gap between germline ends came to 11 bases. Germline V lookup: CDR1 SEHNR, CDR2 FQNEAQ (reference sequence). This CDR3 has 15 amino acids. This CDR3 reads CASSLAGTAHNEQFF. The DNA for the CDR3 is TGTGCCAGCAGCTTAGCAGGGACGGCTCACAATGAGCAGTTCTTC.

The chain's CDR3 is CASSPPWDSGNEQYF. CDR3 DNA sequence: TGTGCCAGCAGCCCCCCCTGGGACTCGGGGAACGAGCAGTACTTC. This chain links TRBV6-2 or TRBV6-3 with TRBJ2-7, with a possible D match to TRBD2 (6 bases). V lost 6 bases, J lost 5 bases, and 20 bases lay in between. The CDR3 contains 15 residues. CDR1 MNHEY and CDR2 SVGEGT come from the germline V gene.